This record covers a single TCR beta chain. Its antigen is unknown. This sample is part of a study of cytomegalovirus exposure and HLA in healthy donors. Germline CDR1 SGHVS, CDR2 FNYEAQ. With V trimmed by 0 bases and J by 2 bases, 13 bases remained unmatched. The CDR3 extends over 18 amino acids. Measured with immunoSEQ multiplex PCR; TCRdb has only the in-frame clones, and not every one. The data hold roughly 330,000 clones, with about nine tenths observed a single time. Study results and limitations: Reportedly, diagnosis of cytomegalovirus status by the classifier showed high specificity and sensitivity.

Sequencing was performed on PBMCs. The rearrangement uses TRBV7-6 and TRBJ2-7; 7 bases map to TRBD2. The sequence came from a woman younger than 45 in good health and CMV-seropositive. CDR3 loop: CASSLAAPRQSGAYEQYF. CDR3 in DNA: TGTGCCAGCAGCTTAGCGGCCCCGAGACAGAGCGGGGCCTACGAGCAGTACTTC.